This TCR beta chain was recovered during a study of tumour-infiltrating T cells in Burkitt lymphoma. In the study overall: Survival, overall and progression-free, tracked with productive clonality.

In this sample, this clone turned up a few times. The CDR3 loop spans 14 amino acids. The germline V and J ends were trimmed by 5 bases and 2 bases, with 13 bases remaining between them. The germline gives CDR1 SEHNR, CDR2 FQNEAQ (reference sequence). TCRdb's table, derived via immunoSEQ multiplex PCR, lists solely in-frame clones and lacks some. The sample gives some 15,000 clones, around four fifths of which show up once; 2.1% is in the top ten. The chain couples TRBV7-9 to TRBJ2-7; possibly TRBD2 for D (6 bases). This TCR was sampled from a human donor with diffuse large B-cell lymphoma. The material sequenced was tumor tissue. The DNA of the CDR3 is TGTGCCAGCAGCACTCCGGAGGGTGCCTACGAGCAGTACTTC. Encoded protein: CASSTPEGAYEQYF.